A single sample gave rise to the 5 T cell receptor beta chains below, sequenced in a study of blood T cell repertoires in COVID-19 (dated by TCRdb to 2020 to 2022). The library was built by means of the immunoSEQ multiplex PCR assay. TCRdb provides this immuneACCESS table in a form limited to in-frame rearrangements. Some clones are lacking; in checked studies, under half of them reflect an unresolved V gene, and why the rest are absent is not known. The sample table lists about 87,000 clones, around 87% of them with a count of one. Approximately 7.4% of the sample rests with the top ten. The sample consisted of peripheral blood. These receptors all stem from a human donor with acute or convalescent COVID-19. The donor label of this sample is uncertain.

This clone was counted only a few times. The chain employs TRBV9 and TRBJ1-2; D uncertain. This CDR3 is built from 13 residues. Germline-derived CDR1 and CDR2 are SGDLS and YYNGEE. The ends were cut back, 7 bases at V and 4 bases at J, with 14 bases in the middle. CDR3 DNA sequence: TGTGCCAGCGCCGCTCCCGAGAGCTATGGCTACACCTTC. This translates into CASAAPESYGYTF.

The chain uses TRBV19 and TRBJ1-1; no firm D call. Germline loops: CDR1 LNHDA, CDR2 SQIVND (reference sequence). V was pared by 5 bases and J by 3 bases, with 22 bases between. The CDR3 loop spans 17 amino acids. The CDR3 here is CASSFRGGVEGYTEAFF. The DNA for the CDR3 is TGTGCCAGTAGTTTTAGAGGCGGCGTCGAGGGATACACTGAAGCTTTCTTT. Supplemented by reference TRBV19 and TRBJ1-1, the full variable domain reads DGGITQSPKYLFRKEGQNVTLSCEQNLNHDAMYWYRQDPGQGLRLIYYSQIVNDFQKGDIAEGYSVSREKKESFPLTVTSAQKNPTAFYLCASSFRGGVEGYTEAFFGQGTRLTVV.

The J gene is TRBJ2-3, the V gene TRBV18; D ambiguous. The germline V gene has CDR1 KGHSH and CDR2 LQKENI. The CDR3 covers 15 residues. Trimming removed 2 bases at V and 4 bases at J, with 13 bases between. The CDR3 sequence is CASSPAQPPADTQYF. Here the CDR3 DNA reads TGTGCCAGCTCACCAGCCCAACCCCCGGCAGATACGCAGTATTTT.

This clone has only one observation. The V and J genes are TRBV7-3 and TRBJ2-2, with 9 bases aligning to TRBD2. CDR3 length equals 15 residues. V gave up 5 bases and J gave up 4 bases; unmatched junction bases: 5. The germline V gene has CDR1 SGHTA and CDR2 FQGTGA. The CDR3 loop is CASSPRGGSTGELFF. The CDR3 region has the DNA TGTGCCAGCAGCCCGCGGGGGGGCAGCACCGGGGAGCTGTTTTTT.

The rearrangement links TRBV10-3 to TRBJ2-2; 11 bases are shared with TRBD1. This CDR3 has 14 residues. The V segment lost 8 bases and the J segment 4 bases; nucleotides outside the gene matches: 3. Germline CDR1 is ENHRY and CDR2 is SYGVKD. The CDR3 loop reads CAIGQGAVTGELFF. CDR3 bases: TGTGCCATCGGACAGGGGGCAGTCACCGGGGAGCTGTTTTTT.